These 13 T cell receptor beta chains were all obtained from the same sample, sequenced in a study of T cell changes during pregnancy in multiple sclerosis. TCRdb keeps only in-frame clones here, not all; method: immunoSEQ multiplex PCR. The sample includes around 44,000 clones, about 92% seen only once; the top ten take 9% to 10%. The specimen was CD8+ T cells from peripheral blood mononuclear cells, collected in the first trimester of pregnancy. The source of these receptors is a female donor with multiple sclerosis, enrolled in a pregnancy study.

For the CDR3, the DNA is TGTGCCAGCAGTTTATATCCAGGCTTGAACACTGAAGCTTTCTTT. As protein: CASSLYPGLNTEAFF. The gene calls are TRBV27 and TRBJ1-1, with no clear D. Germline assignment: CDR1 MNHEY and CDR2 SMNVEV (reference sequence). The CDR3 totals 15 residues. Trimming removed 1 base at V and 0 bases at J, with 9 bases between.

This rearrangement joins TRBV30 to TRBJ2-5; D may be TRBD2 (6 bases). V was trimmed by 8 bases and J by 3 bases, leaving 10 bases between them. The CDR3 contains 11 residues. Germline values: CDR1 GTSNPN, CDR2 SVGIG (reference sequence). DNA for the CDR3: TGTGCCCTTTGGACTAAAGAGACCCAGTACTTC. Protein sequence: CALWTKETQYF.

CDR3 sequence (DNA): TGTGCCAGCAGTCACCCCGGGACTAGCGGCAATGAGCAGTTCTTC. As protein: CASSHPGTSGNEQFF. This chain joins TRBV7-9 and TRBJ2-1, with 11 positions matching TRBD2. CDR3 size: 15 residues. J lost 6 bases, V lost 6 bases, and 7 bases had no gene match. CDR1 is SEHNR, CDR2 FQNEAQ, per germline (reference sequence).

The chain carries TRBV7-9 and TRBJ1-1; D not resolved. The ends were cut back, 2 bases at V and 6 bases at J, with 10 bases in the middle. CDR3 length: 13 amino acids. The germline CDR1 and CDR2 sequences are SEHNR and FQNEAQ (reference sequence). Here the CDR3 reads CASSLPSSPEAFF. The CDR3 DNA sequence: TGTGCCAGCAGCTTACCCTCCTCCCCTGAAGCTTTCTTT.

The chain carries TRBV29-1 and TRBJ2-3, with TRBD1 matching over 8 bases. The CDR3 contains 13 residues. Germline V gives CDR1 SQVTM, CDR2 ANQGSEA. With V trimmed by 6 bases and J by 3 bases, 5 bases remained unmatched. CDR3 protein: CSVDRGVTDTQYF. CDR3 DNA sequence: TGCAGCGTCGACAGGGGAGTGACAGATACGCAGTATTTT.

The rearrangement joins TRBV27 to TRBJ1-1; D uncertain. This CDR3 comprises 13 residues. Germline-derived CDR1 and CDR2 are MNHEY and SMNVEV (reference sequence). Trimming shortened V by 6 bases and J by 4 bases, and 12 bases separated the two germline ends. CDR3 protein: CASRVSEGTEAFF. The CDR3, as DNA: TGTGCCAGCAGAGTCAGCGAGGGCACTGAAGCTTTCTTT.

The J gene is TRBJ2-3, the V gene TRBV5-8; 9 bases fit TRBD2. This CDR3 comprises 16 residues. From germline, CDR1 is SGHTS and CDR2 YDEGEE. The junction had 10 bases not matched to a gene; V was cut back by 4 bases and J by 4 bases. Written as DNA, the CDR3 is TGTGCCAGCAGCGGGGTAGCGGGAGCGTGGTCAGATACGCAGTATTTT. This sequence encodes CASSGVAGAWSDTQYF.

With regard to this clone: One junction end disagrees with the germline gene, perhaps due to a read error. The V gene is TRBV7-9, the J gene TRBJ2-7; 8 nucleotides line up with TRBD2. The CDR3 totals 14 residues. CDR1 and CDR2 from the germline V gene are SEHNR and FQNEAQ (reference sequence). DNA of the CDR3: TGTGCCAGCACCATGTCGGGGGGGGGTTACGAGCAGCACTTC. It encodes CASTMSGGGYEQHF.

The rearrangement links TRBV10-3 to TRBJ1-1, with D possibly being TRBD1 (5 bases). The CDR3 has 14 residues. Trimming removed 0 bases at V and 7 bases at J, with 12 bases between. The germline CDR1 and CDR2 sequences are ENHRY and SYGVKD. The CDR3 nucleotides are TGTGCCATCAGTGAGTCAGTACAGGCCCTTGAAGCTTTCTTT. As protein: CAISESVQALEAFF.

The chain is built from TRBV11-3 and TRBJ2-3; D ambiguous. V was cut by 5 bases and J by 4 bases, with 19 bases left in between. Per germline, CDR1 SGHNT and CDR2 YENEEA. The CDR3 contains 16 residues. CDR3 bases: TGTGCCAGCAGCCCGAATCCTCCCGACTCCGCAGATACGCAGTATTTT. This encodes CASSPNPPDSADTQYF.

V gene TRBV6-4 combines with J gene TRBJ2-3, with TRBD2 identical over 11 bases. CDR1 MRHNA and CDR2 SNTAGT come from the germline V gene. CDR3 length equals 15 residues. Trimming at V came to 0 bases and at J to 6 bases, leaving 2 bases not matched to a gene. CDR3 residues: CASSDSASGGDTQYF. In DNA form, the CDR3 reads TGTGCCAGCAGTGACTCGGCTAGCGGGGGGGATACGCAGTATTTT.

Turning to this clone: It is likely a read error, because the conserved phenylalanine at the end of the CDR3 is missing. Here the CDR3 DNA reads TGTGCCAGCAGCTTTCAGCCAGGTCTTAATTCACCCCTCCACTCT. Protein: CASSFQPGLNSPLHS. This chain uses TRBV5-6 with TRBJ1-6; no reliable D call. In germline, CDR1 is SGHDT, CDR2 YYEEEE. Trimming cost V 2 bases and J 6 bases, with 12 bases left between them. The CDR3 spans 15 residues.

The chain links TRBV9 to TRBJ1-1; D is uncertain. This CDR3 region has 17 residues. Trimming removed 0 bases at V and 5 bases at J, with 20 bases between. Germline values: CDR1 SGDLS, CDR2 YYNGEE. The CDR3 DNA reads as TGTGCCAGCAGCGTAGGGGCCCCCGGTGGGAGGGATACTGAAGCTTTCTTT. Translated: CASSVGAPGGRDTEAFF. Combining the CDR3 with reference TRBV9 and TRBJ1-1 gives the whole variable domain DSGVTQTPKHLITATGQRVTLRCSPRSGDLSVYWYQQSLDQGLQFLIQYYNGEERAKGNILERFSAQQFPDLHSELNLSSLELGDSALYFCASSVGAPGGRDTEAFFGQGTRLTVV.